Listed below are T cell receptor beta chains from one sample, sequenced in a study of T cells in Graves' hyperthyroidism and ophthalmopathy. Via MiXCR, TCRdb re-called the multiplex PCR reads, giving one row per CDR3 protein. The sample lists under 650,000 distinct CDR3 sequences, around 15% seen once, with around 3.9% in the top ten. Source material: blood. These receptors originate from a woman in her twenties or thirties with Graves' hyperthyroidism. Both conserved end residues are part of each CDR3. Fields, in order: V gene, D gene, clone size, J gene, CDR3 DNA, CDR3 protein. D genes are given only for firm matches. Rows give clone size only sometimes, using once, few, many, or a class for an expanded clone.

v_call: TRBV7-9; d_call: TRBD1; clone_size: many; j_call: TRBJ2-7; cdr3_nt: TGTGCCAGCAGCCTCCCGGGACAGTCCTACGAGCAGTACTTC; cdr3_aa: CASSLPGQSYEQYF
v_call: TRBV5-1; d_call: -; clone_size: -; j_call: TRBJ2-2; cdr3_nt: TGCGCCAGCAGCCCCGGGGCTTCTGGCGGGACCGGGGAGCTGTTTTTT; cdr3_aa: CASSPGASGGTGELFF
v_call: TRBV6-1; d_call: -; clone_size: many; j_call: TRBJ2-6; cdr3_nt: TGTGCCAGCAAGTCTCGGGCAGGGAAGCCAGGGGCCAACGTCCTGACTTTC; cdr3_aa: CASKSRAGKPGANVLTF
v_call: TRBV5-1; d_call: TRBD1; clone_size: many; j_call: TRBJ2-1; cdr3_nt: TGCGCCAGCAGCGAAGGACAGGGAACCTACAATGAGCAGTTCTTC; cdr3_aa: CASSEGQGTYNEQFF
v_call: TRBV7-8; d_call: -; clone_size: once; j_call: TRBJ2-1; cdr3_nt: TGTGCCAGCAGCGAGCTGGGGGGCGCAAAGAATGAGCAGTTCTTC; cdr3_aa: CASSELGGAKNEQFF
v_call: TRBV5-1; d_call: -; clone_size: -; j_call: TRBJ1-4; cdr3_nt: TGCGCCAGCAGCTCGGCTCGGGACTCAACTAATGAAAAACTGTTTTTT; cdr3_aa: CASSSARDSTNEKLFF
v_call: TRBV19; d_call: -; clone_size: -; j_call: TRBJ2-7; cdr3_nt: TGTGCCAGTAGTATAGGTAGTTCCCCCTCTGGCGAGCAGTACTTC; cdr3_aa: CASSIGSSPSGEQYF
v_call: TRBV9; d_call: TRBD1; clone_size: few; j_call: TRBJ2-7; cdr3_nt: TGTGCCAGCAGCGCCACGGGACAGGGGGTCTCCGAGCAGTACTTC; cdr3_aa: CASSATGQGVSEQYF
v_call: TRBV3-1; d_call: -; clone_size: -; j_call: TRBJ1-2; cdr3_nt: TGTGCCAGCAGCCAAGAGAACGGTATACACCTCTATGGCTACACCTTC; cdr3_aa: CASSQENGIHLYGYTF
v_call: TRBV6-2/TRBV6-3; d_call: -; clone_size: -; j_call: TRBJ2-7; cdr3_nt: TGTGCCACGGCCTACGCGGGGGAGCAGTACTTC; cdr3_aa: CATAYAGEQYF
v_call: TRBV12-3/TRBV12-4; d_call: TRBD2; clone_size: many; j_call: TRBJ2-1; cdr3_nt: TGTGCCAGCAGTCTGGGACTAGCGGGTTACGATGAGCAGTTCTTC; cdr3_aa: CASSLGLAGYDEQFF
v_call: TRBV20-1; d_call: TRBD2; clone_size: many; j_call: TRBJ2-3; cdr3_nt: TGCAGTGCTCTCGTAATAGCGGGAAGGTCAGATACGCAGTATTTT; cdr3_aa: CSALVIAGRSDTQYF
v_call: TRBV27; d_call: -; clone_size: many; j_call: TRBJ1-5; cdr3_nt: TGTGCCAGCAGTCCATACAGGGAGGGTAGCAATCAGCCCCAGCATTTT; cdr3_aa: CASSPYREGSNQPQHF
v_call: TRBV20-1; d_call: -; clone_size: few; j_call: TRBJ2-7; cdr3_nt: TGCAGTGCTGCGCCGTGGGGACACACACACTACGAGCAGTACTTC; cdr3_aa: CSAAPWGHTHYEQYF
v_call: TRBV28; d_call: -; clone_size: -; j_call: TRBJ2-7; cdr3_nt: TGTGCCAGCAGACGTAGGGCCACCTACGAGCAGTACTTC; cdr3_aa: CASRRRATYEQYF
v_call: TRBV28; d_call: -; clone_size: -; j_call: TRBJ2-3; cdr3_nt: TGTGCCAGCAGGCTCCGCCCGCAAGAACCGGCAGATACGCAGTATTTT; cdr3_aa: CASRLRPQEPADTQYF
v_call: TRBV2; d_call: -; clone_size: -; j_call: TRBJ1-6; cdr3_nt: TGTGCCAGCAGTGACCCTACTTGGGGCCTTATCCACTTT; cdr3_aa: CASSDPTWGLIHF
v_call: TRBV28; d_call: TRBD2; clone_size: few; j_call: TRBJ2-6; cdr3_nt: TGTGCCAGCAGTTTACGGACTAGCGGGACGCCTGGGGCCAACGTCCTGACTTTC; cdr3_aa: CASSLRTSGTPGANVLTF
v_call: TRBV4-3; d_call: -; clone_size: -; j_call: TRBJ1-4; cdr3_nt: TGCGCCAGCAGCCAAGGGGTAGCGTCACGGGGCACTAATGAAAAACTGTTTTTT; cdr3_aa: CASSQGVASRGTNEKLFF
v_call: TRBV28; d_call: TRBD1; clone_size: few; j_call: TRBJ1-5; cdr3_nt: TGTGCCAGCACCCCTGACAGGGGGGAACAGCCCCAGCATTTT; cdr3_aa: CASTPDRGEQPQHF
v_call: TRBV4-2; d_call: TRBD2; clone_size: -; j_call: TRBJ2-2; cdr3_nt: TGTGCCAGCAGCCAAGGGCTAGCGGGGAACACCGGGGAGCTGTTTTTT; cdr3_aa: CASSQGLAGNTGELFF
v_call: TRBV25-1; d_call: TRBD2; clone_size: few; j_call: TRBJ2-7; cdr3_nt: TGTGCCACAGGACTAGCGCTATCCTACGAGCAGTACTTC; cdr3_aa: CATGLALSYEQYF
v_call: TRBV11-1; d_call: -; clone_size: many; j_call: TRBJ1-1; cdr3_nt: TGTGCCAGCAGATTCGACAGGTCGACTGAAGCTTTCTTT; cdr3_aa: CASRFDRSTEAFF
v_call: TRBV27; d_call: -; clone_size: few; j_call: TRBJ1-3; cdr3_nt: TGTGCCAGCAGTGGGTTAGCCTCTGGAAACACCATATATTTT; cdr3_aa: CASSGLASGNTIYF
v_call: TRBV6-1; d_call: -; clone_size: -; j_call: TRBJ2-6; cdr3_nt: TGTGCCAGCAGTAGAGGACTGAGGGCGTCTGGGGCCAACGTCCTGACTTTC; cdr3_aa: CASSRGLRASGANVLTF
v_call: TRBV7-8; d_call: TRBD2; clone_size: few; j_call: TRBJ2-2; cdr3_nt: TGTGCCAGCAGCCCCCTAGCGGCGCGACCCGGGGAGCTGTTTTTT; cdr3_aa: CASSPLAARPGELFF